The entry that follows covers one T cell receptor beta chain sequence. The antigen remains unidentified. A read error is likely, as this CDR3 ends without the conserved phenylalanine or tryptophan. The limits of the CDR3 on the DNA are not certain, so only TCRdb's listed CDR3 is given. The sample comes from a study of Graves' ophthalmopathy and Graves' hyperthyroidism. In the study overall: Specimen type is peripheral blood, obtained at initial diagnosis before any treatment.

Amplification of the TCR beta CDR3 regions used RNA transcripts (as template). An initial RT-PCR round employing HTBI primers preceded a second-round multiplex PCR. TCRdb re-derived calls from the multiplex PCR reads in MiXCR, one entry per CDR3 protein. Altogether about 48,000 distinct CDR3 sequences are present, roughly 52% being singletons, with the ten largest covering about 25%. Including both end residues, the CDR3 is 16 amino acids long. From germline, CDR1 is ENHRY and CDR2 SYGVKD. Study results and caveats: The model forecast ophthalmopathy progression, reaching 60% to 71% sensitivity and around 75% specificity. Thyroid clonotypes that were expanded above 0.001 frequency mostly also appeared in blood.

The chain carries TRBV10-3 and TRBJ2-1; TRBD1, the table's D call, lacks a check against the DNA. Material: peripheral blood. This receptor was obtained from an adult man with Graves' ophthalmopathy. This chain's CDR3 is CAISESGGKRRYTFGS.